This paragraph covers one TCR beta chain sequence. Its antigen is undetermined. The CDR3 has 14 amino acids. Looked up from germline, CDR1 is SGHKS and CDR2 is YYEKEE (reference sequence). The ends lost 0 bases at V and 5 bases at J; junction bases unmatched: 3. The method was immunoSEQ multiplex PCR; TCRdb's version includes in-frame clones alone and lacks a portion of them. Here the sample spans about 120,000 clones, roughly nine tenths being singletons. This record belongs to a study of T cell responses to AZD1222 COVID-19 vaccine. Study-level points and caveats: Breadth and depth of Spike-specific TCRs rose after two AZD1222 doses. At baseline, seropositivity was found in only a handful of AZD1222 recipients. Reportedly, close to half of spike-specific TCRs are directed against unmutated variant regions.

The sequence was collected from an adult in good health. Specimen: peripheral blood, collected on day 0 of AZD1222 vaccination. This chain links TRBV5-5 with TRBJ1-1; 8 positions match TRBD1. Here the CDR3 reads CASSLDRGGTEAFF. The CDR3 DNA reads TGTGCCAGCAGCTTGGACAGGGGGGGTACTGAAGCTTTCTTT. Full variable domain (remainder filled in from reference TRBV5-5 and TRBJ1-1): DAGVTQSPTHLIKTRGQQVTLRCSPISGHKSVSWYQQVLGQGPQFIFQYYEKEERGRGNFPDRFSARQFPNYSSELNVNALLLGDSALYLCASSLDRGGTEAFFGQGTRLTVV.